This TCR beta chain was recorded in a study of blood T cell repertoires in COVID-19. Overall study: Samples representing acute and convalescent COVID-19 were sourced from the United States, Italy and Spain. Nucleic acid was either cDNA or gDNA, and it came from T cells, B-cell-depleted T cells, or PBMCs.

Per the study methods: Amplification of reference gene primers provided the estimated nucleated cell counts. This table comes from immunoSEQ multiplex PCR, and its TCRdb copy is limited to in-frame clones, with some not included. That table gives V, J and clone size, and the DNA gave D and trimming. The sample shows around 120,000 clones, over 60% of them seen only once. Deletions cut 7 bases from V and 4 bases from J, with 13 bases between. Germline loops: CDR1 SEHNR, CDR2 FQNEAQ (reference sequence). The CDR3 runs 13 residues. The specimen was peripheral blood. This chain links TRBV7-9 with TRBJ1-2; D call uncertain. The TCR originated in a man aged 65 to 79 with acute or convalescent COVID-19. CDR3 sequence (DNA): TGTGCCAGCACCCTAACCGGAGGCTATGGCTACACCTTC. Its protein product is CASTLTGGYGYTF.